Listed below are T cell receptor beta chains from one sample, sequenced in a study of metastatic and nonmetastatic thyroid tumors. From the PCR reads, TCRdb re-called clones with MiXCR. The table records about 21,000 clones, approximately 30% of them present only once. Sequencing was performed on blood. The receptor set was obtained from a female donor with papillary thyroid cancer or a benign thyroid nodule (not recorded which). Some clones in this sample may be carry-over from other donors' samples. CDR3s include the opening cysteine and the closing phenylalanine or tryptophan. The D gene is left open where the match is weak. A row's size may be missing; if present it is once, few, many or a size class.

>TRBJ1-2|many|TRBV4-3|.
TGCGCCAGCAGCCAAGTAGTTCATAGTGGCTACACCTTC
CASSQVVHSGYTF
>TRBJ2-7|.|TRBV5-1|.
TGCGCCAGCAGCTCCGCAGGGGGGAGGACCTACGAGCAGTACTTC
CASSSAGGRTYEQYF
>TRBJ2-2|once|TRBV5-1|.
TGCGCCAGCAGCGTCACACCAGGTGGGGAGCTGTTTTTT
CASSVTPGGELFF
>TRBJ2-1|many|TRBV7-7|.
TGTGCTAGCAGCTTAGACGCTATCAATGAGCAGTTCTTC
CASSLDAINEQFF
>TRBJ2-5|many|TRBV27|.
TGTGCCAGCAGTTTGGGCAGGAAGGAGACCCAGTACTTC
CASSLGRKETQYF
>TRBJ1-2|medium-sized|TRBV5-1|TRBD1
TGCGCCAGCACCGCCAGGACAGGGGAGAATGGCTACACCTTC
CASTARTGENGYTF
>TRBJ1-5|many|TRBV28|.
TGTGCCAGCACCAAACCGGGGGGGGAGAATCAGCCCCAGCATTTT
CASTKPGGENQPQHF
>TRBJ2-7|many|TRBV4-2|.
TGTGCCAGCAGCCAAGATATTTGGGGATACGAGCAGTACTTC
CASSQDIWGYEQYF
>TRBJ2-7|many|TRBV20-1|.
TGCAGTGCTAGGAGCCCCGCCCGGGTGGGGACTTACTCCTACGAGCAGTACTTC
CSARSPARVGTYSYEQYF
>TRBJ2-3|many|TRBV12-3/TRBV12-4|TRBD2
TGTGCCAGCAGTCCCGGGGGCGGGAGGAAGACAGATACGCAGTATTTT
CASSPGGGRKTDTQYF
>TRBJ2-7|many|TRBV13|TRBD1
TGTGCCAGCAGCTTAGAGGGGGCTCGGGAGCAGTACTTC
CASSLEGAREQYF